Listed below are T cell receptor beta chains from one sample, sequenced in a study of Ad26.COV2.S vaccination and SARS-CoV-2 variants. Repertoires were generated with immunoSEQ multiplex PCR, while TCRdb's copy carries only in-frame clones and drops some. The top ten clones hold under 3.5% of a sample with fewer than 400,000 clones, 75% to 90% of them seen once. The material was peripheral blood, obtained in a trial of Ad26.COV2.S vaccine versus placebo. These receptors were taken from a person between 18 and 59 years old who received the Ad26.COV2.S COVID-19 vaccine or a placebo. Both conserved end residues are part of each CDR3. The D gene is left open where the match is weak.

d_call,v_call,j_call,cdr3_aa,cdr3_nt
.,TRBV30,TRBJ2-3,CAWSTGLRGTSTDTQYF,TGTGCCTGGAGTACAGGGTTGAGGGGGACGAGCACAGATACGCAGTATTTT
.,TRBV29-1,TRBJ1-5,CSVGQDRPLGDQPQHF,TGCAGCGTTGGGCAAGACAGGCCCCTTGGGGATCAGCCCCAGCATTTT
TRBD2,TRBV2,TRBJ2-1,CASSRTSGFSGNEQFF,TGTGCCAGCAGTCGGACTAGCGGCTTTTCCGGCAATGAGCAGTTCTTC
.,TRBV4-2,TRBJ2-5,CASSQAESEETQYF,TGTGCCAGCAGCCAAGCTGAGAGCGAGGAGACCCAGTACTTC
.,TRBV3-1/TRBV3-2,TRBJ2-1,CASSLTGNEQFF,TGTGCCAGCAGCCTCACAGGGAATGAGCAGTTCTTC
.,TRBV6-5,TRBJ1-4,CASSRGQGVEKLFF,TGTGCCAGCAGTCGCGGGCAGGGAGTTGAAAAACTGTTTTTT
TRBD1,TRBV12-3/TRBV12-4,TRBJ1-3,CASSRGDSRIYF,TGTGCCAGCAGCCGGGGGGACAGTCGAATATATTTT
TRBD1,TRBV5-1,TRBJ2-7,CASSLVGTGGYEQYF,TGCGCCAGCAGCTTGGTAGGGACAGGAGGCTACGAGCAGTACTTC
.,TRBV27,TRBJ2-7,CASSSPPVKEQYF,TGTGCCAGCAGTTCCCCCCCGGTGAAGGAGCAGTACTTC
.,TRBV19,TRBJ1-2,CASIAPGDRYGYTF,TGTGCCAGTATAGCCCCCGGGGACCGGTATGGCTACACCTTC
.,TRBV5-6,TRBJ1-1,CASRIRGGGIEAFF,TGTGCCAGCAGGATAAGGGGCGGAGGAATTGAAGCTTTCTTT